Below, 20 T cell receptor beta chains from the same sample are listed, as sequenced in a study of blood T cell repertoires in COVID-19. Data came from immunoSEQ multiplex PCR; TCRdb stores just in-frame clones and leaves some out. The data show more than 200,000 clones, under 90% seen once. Sequencing input: peripheral blood. These receptors originate from a woman aged 80 or older with COVID-19, enrolled during active disease.

This chain links TRBV28 with TRBJ1-2; no definite D call. This CDR3 region has 15 residues. V was clipped by 2 bases and J by 6 bases, with 16 bases between them. CDR1 and CDR2 (germline): MDHEN, SYDVKM. In nucleotides, the CDR3 is TGTGCCAGCAGTTTAGAGGGAAATCGGTTGGATGGCTACACCTTC. Protein sequence: CASSLEGNRLDGYTF.

The chain carries TRBV29-1 and TRBJ2-5, with 14 bases fitting TRBD2. This CDR3 is 17 amino acids long. The trim removed 4 bases at V and 1 base at J, leaving 8 bases unmatched. The germline V gene has CDR1 SQVTM and CDR2 ANQGSEA. The CDR3 DNA is TGCAGCGTTGTCTTTGGACTAGCGGGGGGATCCCAAGAGACCCAGTACTTC. Amino acid sequence: CSVVFGLAGGSQETQYF.

The chain joins TRBV7-2 to TRBJ1-6, with D perhaps TRBD1 (5 bases). CDR3 length: 13 amino acids. Germline CDR1 SGHTA, CDR2 FQGNSA. V lost 1 base and J 8 bases, leaving 6 bases between the germline ends. CDR3 residues: CASSLEGYSPLHF. CDR3 sequence (DNA): TGTGCCAGCAGCTTAGAGGGGTATTCACCCCTCCACTTT.

V and J are TRBV9 and TRBJ1-6, with 11 bases lining up with TRBD1. This CDR3 has 18 residues. Per germline, CDR1 SGDLS and CDR2 YYNGEE. Losses at the gene ends were 4 bases for V and 6 bases for J; bases not matched to a gene: 12. For the CDR3, the DNA is TGTGCCAGCAGCATAGCGCCCGTGGGACAGGGGGTTAATTCACCCCTCCACTTT. Protein sequence: CASSIAPVGQGVNSPLHF.

The rearrangement joins TRBV3-1 (or the pseudogene TRBV3-2) to TRBJ2-3; D gene unclear. Germline V gene sequence: CDR1 LGHDT, CDR2 YNNKEL (reference sequence). The CDR3 contains 13 residues. Trimming removed 4 bases at V and 0 bases at J, with 5 bases between. The CDR3 nucleotides read TGTGCCAGCAGCCCCTCTAGCACAGATACGCAGTATTTT. It specifies CASSPSSTDTQYF.

This clone was observed once. The chain employs TRBV28 and TRBJ1-5; D may be TRBD1 (6 bases). Trimming pared 5 bases from V and 4 bases from J, leaving 15 bases between. The germline CDR1 and CDR2 sequences are MDHEN and SYDVKM. The CDR3 totals 15 residues. For the CDR3, the DNA is TGTGCCAGCAGTCTTCCTACAGGGATTAATCAGCCCCAGCATTTT. This encodes CASSLPTGINQPQHF. The variable domain in full, with the rest retrieved from reference TRBV28 and TRBJ1-5, is DVKVTQSSRYLVKRTGEKVFLECVQDMDHENMFWYRQDPGLGLRLIYFSYDVKMKEKGDIPEGYSVSREKKERFSLILESASTNQTSMYLCASSLPTGINQPQHFGDGTRLSIL.

CDR3 amino acids: CASSVGAGGNYGYTF. The CDR3 DNA is TGTGCCAGCAGCGTAGGGGCAGGGGGAAACTATGGCTACACCTTC. This sequence joins TRBV9 and TRBJ1-2; 7 bases match TRBD1. Germline CDR1 is SGDLS and CDR2 is YYNGEE. This CDR3 has 15 amino acids. V shed 0 bases, J shed 2 bases, and the junction held 4 bases outside the gene matches.

The chain recombines TRBV5-1 with TRBJ2-7; 11 bases match TRBD1. The germline CDR1 and CDR2 sequences are SGHRS and YFSETQ. The CDR3 loop spans 15 amino acids. J lost 4 bases, V lost 7 bases, and 10 bases had no gene match. CDR3 amino acids: CASSISGTGGYEQYF. The CDR3 nucleotides read TGCGCCAGCTCCATTTCCGGGACAGGGGGTTACGAGCAGTACTTC.

The chain recombines TRBV7-2 with TRBJ1-2; D gene unclear. The CDR3 consists of 15 residues. Germline V gene lookup returns CDR1 SGHTA and CDR2 FQGNSA. Deletions cut 1 base from V and 0 bases from J, with 9 bases between. The CDR3: CASSLDVFANYGYTF. The CDR3 nucleotides are TGTGCCAGCAGCTTAGATGTATTCGCTAACTATGGCTACACCTTC.

V gene TRBV6-2 or TRBV6-3 combines with J gene TRBJ2-7, with 9 bases that match TRBD1. Looked up from germline, CDR1 is MNHEY and CDR2 is SVGEGT. The CDR3 totals 15 residues. V shed 3 bases, J shed 1 base, and the junction held 4 bases outside the gene matches. CDR3 sequence reads: CASSYPGTGSYEQYF. The CDR3 nucleotides are TGTGCCAGCAGTTATCCCGGGACAGGGTCCTACGAGCAGTACTTC.

The gene calls are TRBV18 and TRBJ1-5; a possible D gene is TRBD1 (6 bases). The V gene's germline CDR1 is KGHSH and CDR2 LQKENI. The CDR3 covers 18 residues. The V and J ends lost 5 bases and 0 bases respectively, with 20 bases between them. This chain's CDR3 is CASSSVQGLTGSNQPQHF. CDR3 nucleotide sequence: TGTGCCAGCTCATCGGTACAGGGTTTAACGGGTAGCAATCAGCCCCAGCATTTT.

The chain has TRBV6-2 or TRBV6-3 and TRBJ1-5; D may be TRBD1 (6 bases). Germline CDR1 is MNHEY and CDR2 is SVGEGT. This CDR3 contains 14 residues. V lost 4 bases to trimming and J lost 3 bases, with 10 bases between them. CDR3 protein: CASSSTGYNQPQHF. CDR3 nucleotide sequence: TGTGCCAGCAGTTCTACAGGGTACAATCAGCCCCAGCATTTT.

V is TRBV6-1 and J is TRBJ2-1; 7 bases map to TRBD2. The V and J ends lost 1 base and 0 bases, in that order; junction bases with no gene match: 6. This CDR3 has 17 amino acids. From germline, CDR1 is MNHNS and CDR2 SASEGT. The CDR3 spells CASSEESGGSSYNEQFF. In DNA form, the CDR3 reads TGTGCCAGCAGTGAAGAGTCGGGAGGAAGCTCCTACAATGAGCAGTTCTTC.

The chain recombines TRBV6-5 with TRBJ1-1; 10 nucleotides align to TRBD1. J gave up 10 bases and V 2 bases, and 7 bases lay outside the gene matches. This CDR3 comprises 14 residues. From germline, CDR1 is MNHEY and CDR2 SVGAGI. This CDR3 is CASSYTGQGVGAFF. The CDR3 DNA is TGTGCCAGCAGTTACACCGGACAGGGGGTGGGAGCTTTCTTT.

The chain carries TRBV27 and TRBJ2-5; 11 positions match TRBD2. The CDR3 has 14 residues. The germline V gene has CDR1 MNHEY and CDR2 SMNVEV (reference sequence). The V gene end was trimmed by 5 bases and the J gene end by 4 bases; junction bases not matched to a gene: 3. Here the CDR3 DNA reads TGTGCCAGCAGTCCCGGGACTAGCGGAGAGACCCAGTACTTC. Translated, it gives CASSPGTSGETQYF.

The chain is built from TRBV7-3 and TRBJ2-5; 9 bases are shared with TRBD1. Germline trimming cut 5 bases from V and 5 bases from J; bases unmatched to any gene: 9. CDR1 SGHTA and CDR2 FQGTGA come from the germline V gene. The length of the CDR3 is 15 residues. The CDR3 is CASSPGTGYGETQYF. The CDR3 nucleotides read TGTGCCAGCAGCCCCGGGACAGGGTATGGGGAGACCCAGTACTTC.

The V and J genes are TRBV7-2 and TRBJ1-1, with unresolved D. Trimming pared 5 bases from V and 5 bases from J, leaving 15 bases between. The germline V gene encodes CDR1 SGHTA and CDR2 FQGNSA. This CDR3 has 14 residues. CDR3 sequence (DNA): TGTGCCAGCAGCAAGAGAGAGGGTGTGACTGAAGCTTTCTTT. It is translated as CASSKREGVTEAFF. The whole variable domain, remainder taken from reference TRBV7-2 and TRBJ1-1, is GAGVSQSPSNKVTEKGKDVELRCDPISGHTALYWYRQSLGQGLEFLIYFQGNSAPDKSGLPSDRFSAERTGGSVSTLTIQRTQQEDSAVYLCASSKREGVTEAFFGQGTRLTVV.

The chain couples TRBV19 to TRBJ1-4, with a weak D call TRBD1 (5 bases). Germline-derived CDR1 and CDR2 are LNHDA and SQIVND (reference sequence). This CDR3 is 14 amino acids long. Trimming removed 4 bases from V and 2 bases from J, with 8 bases in between. CDR3 nucleotide sequence: TGTGCCAGTAGTAGGGCAGGGACTAATGAAAAACTGTTTTTT. Protein product: CASSRAGTNEKLFF.

This chain uses TRBV2 with TRBJ2-1; 9 bases are shared with TRBD1. Losses at the gene ends were 7 bases for V and 9 bases for J; bases not matched to a gene: 10. Germline-derived CDR1 and CDR2 are SNHLY and FYNNEI. The CDR3 has 14 amino acids. This CDR3 is CASIQDRGVGEQFF. CDR3 DNA sequence: TGTGCCAGCATCCAGGACAGGGGAGTTGGTGAGCAGTTCTTC.

The J gene is TRBJ1-2, the V gene TRBV10-1; 10 bases agree with TRBD1. Germline CDR1 and CDR2: WNHNN and SYGVQD (reference sequence). Germline trimming cut 5 bases from V and 4 bases from J; bases unmatched to any gene: 4. The CDR3 is 14 residues long. CDR3 coding DNA: TGCGCCAGCAGTAAGGGACAGGGGAGCTATGGCTACACCTTC. As protein: CASSKGQGSYGYTF.